This TCR beta chain was recovered during a study of Graves' ophthalmopathy and Graves' hyperthyroidism (dated 2018 in TCRdb). Regarding the study in general: Peripheral blood was collected at initial diagnosis, before any treatment. To tell Graves' ophthalmopathy apart from Graves' hyperthyroidism, and to predict which patients would progress to ophthalmopathy, the study relied on TCR beta repertoire signatures. In total, 135 blood samples were TCR-sequenced: fewer than 50 ophthalmopathy, some 75 hyperthyroidism and about 17 hyperthyroidism-to-ophthalmopathy patients. To explore V-J signatures distinguishing ophthalmopathy from hyperthyroidism, a discovery set of 100 or so patients (roughly 45 ophthalmopathy, some 57 stable hyperthyroidism) was enrolled. An independent validation cohort comprised 18 hyperthyroidism patients and roughly 15 patients who later progressed from hyperthyroidism to ophthalmopathy. In more than five hyperthyroidism patients, the T-cell repertoires found in thyroid tissue were compared with those found in blood. Following sampling, methimazole starting at 30 mg daily was administered to hyperthyroidism patients, and high-dose intravenous methylprednisolone was administered to ophthalmopathy patients. The 100 discovery patients were divided at random into training and test sets in a 7:3 ratio. Overall study outcomes, separate from this receptor: Most of the expanded thyroid clonotypes with a frequency above 0.001 were also detected in blood, and it was suggested that the thyroid immune response may be reflected by blood repertoires. In validation, the model predicted ophthalmopathy progression with about 70% sensitivity and around 72% specificity; about a dozen predicted patients were CT-confirmed with GO in a median of roughly 6.8 months. The 13-signature model separated ophthalmopathy from stable hyperthyroidism with approximately 88% sensitivity and about 84% specificity in cross-validation, and 80%/75% in the test set. Sample size was not statistically predetermined, and group allocation was not concealed from the investigators.

For repertoire sequencing, TCR beta CDR3 regions were amplified from RNA transcripts. The first round was an RT-PCR using HTBI primers with the Qiagen OneStep RT-PCR kit, and this first round was followed by a second-round multiplex PCR, then size selection and purification. Libraries were sequenced paired-end with 100 bp reads on an Illumina HiSeq2000. In the paper's pipeline: SOAPnuke was used to process the reads, throwing out any read that had adapters, had uncalled bases, had a mean Phred below 15, or lacked an exact constant-primer or identifier match. COPE v1.2.5 was used to merge the high-quality paired reads. Each unique nucleotide sequence was defined as a clonotype, and clonotypes were aligned to IMGT TRB V, D and J references with MiTCR v1.1. The analysis was limited to V-J combinations with a frequency above 0.0001, which together covered over 99% of the repertoires. For each V-J combination, a TCR clonal expansion and chaos score was defined as F50 clonal expansion divided by the chaos observed in the TCRdist matrix. Welch's t-statistics and random forest were used to narrow the features down to around 13 V-J combinations, which were then fed into a naive Bayes classifier. Thyroid-blood repertoire similarity was quantified with the Morisita-Horn index. The raw public data were reprocessed by TCRdb itself: fastp quality trimming at Q25, MiXCR clonotype calling, in-frame beta chains only. One record per CDR3 amino acid sequence lists the most common genes and DNA. The V and J calls here are based on TCRdb, not the publication. A total of roughly 410,000 distinct CDR3 sequences appear in this sample, 15% of them only once. Around 6.6% of the sample goes to the ten largest clones.

Counted from cysteine to phenylalanine, this CDR3 has 15 amino acids. Only CDR3 DNA is held: 45 bases, read in frame from base 1. CDR1 SGHRS and CDR2 YFSETQ were looked up in the germline V gene. Hyperthyroidism was defined as stable when no progression to ophthalmopathy occurred within 18 months of follow-up. Patients with hyperthyroidism were aged 18 to 65 years, had been newly diagnosed, and had a disease duration of less than 2 months. Patients with other autoimmune diseases, uncontrolled infections, pregnancy or lactation were excluded. Diagnosis was based on clinical symptoms, serum thyroxine, TRAb, thyroid ultrasound and orbital computed tomography. Ficoll-Paque density gradient centrifugation was used to isolate PBMCs from 8 to 10 ml of fresh peripheral blood. Total RNA was extracted using Trizol reagent, and RNA quality was checked on an Agilent 2100 Bioanalyzer. This clonotype was detected ten times or more. Its binding antigen is unknown. The germline gene is not matched at one end of the junction; a read error may be the cause.

Sequencing was carried out using peripheral blood. The sequence joins TRBV5-1 to TRBJ2-4; the D gene could be TRBD1 or TRBD2, each one agreeing over 5 bases. This receptor was identified in a woman under 30 with stable Graves' hyperthyroidism. Donor details come from another sample of the same person, matched by shared clones. The DNA sequence is given as TGCGCCAGCAGCTCCCGGGACGGAGCCAAAAACATTAAGTACTTC. Translated, it gives CASSSRDGAKNIKYF. This CDR3, with the reference TRBV5-1 and TRBJ2-4 proteins standing in past its ends, gives the full variable domain KAGVTQTPRYLIKTRGQQVTLSCSPISGHRSVSWYQQTPGQGLQFLFEYFSETQRNKGNFPGRFSGRQFSNSRSEMNVSTLELGDSALYLCASSSRDGAKNIKYFGAGTRLSVL.